The T cell receptor (beta chain) described here comes from a study of radiotherapy plus CTLA-4 blockade in lung cancer. Ipilimumab-mediated CTLA-4 blockade plus focal radiation was given to patients having chemo-refractory metastatic non-small-cell lung cancer. CDR1 and CDR2 from the germline V gene are PRHDT and FYEKMQ (reference sequence). Trimming took off 6 bases at V and 5 bases at J, with 14 bases between the two ends. The CDR3 is 13 residues long. With respect to this clone: Its antigen remains unidentified.

The protocol was immunoSEQ multiplex PCR, while the TCRdb copy is restricted to in-frame clones and leaves out a portion. Of 65,000 to 95,000 clones listed, about nine tenths are singletons. Study-wide findings and caveats: There was expansion of tumor-derived TCR clones in blood after radiotherapy plus ipilimumab.

The chain uses TRBV13 and TRBJ2-7; possible D gene TRBD2, 5 bases. The TCR sequence derives from a human donor with non-small cell lung cancer that progressed on radiotherapy plus ipilimumab. The sample consisted of peripheral blood, taken from a patient treated with radiotherapy plus ipilimumab. The CDR3 nucleotides read TGTGCCAGCAGTCCGCGCGAGGGCGACGAGCAGTACTTC. This sequence encodes CASSPREGDEQYF.